The 19 T cell receptor beta chains reported below all come from one sample, sequenced in a study of T-cell reconstitution after alpha-beta-depleted transplantation in children. TCRbeta library preparation incorporated unique molecular identifiers. MiXCR, applied by TCRdb to the PCR reads, yields one record per CDR3 protein. The table includes about 980,000 distinct CDR3 sequences, around 30% detected once. Sequenced material: PBMCs, mostly from graft donor cells, taken 360 days after TCRalphabeta/CD19-depleted stem cell transplant. All receptors come from a boy younger than two who had a stem cell transplant for SCID, so the T cells may come from the graft donor.

A few counts support this clonotype. J is TRBJ2-6 and V is TRBV5-5, with 8 bases fitting TRBD2. From germline, CDR1 is SGHKS and CDR2 YYEKEE (reference sequence). Trimming cost V 0 bases and J 4 bases; bases outside gene matches: 6. The CDR3 has 17 residues. The CDR3 nucleotides are TGTGCCAGCAGCTTGGTTTTAGCGGGGAGGGGGGCCAACGTCCTGACTTTC. Protein: CASSLVLAGRGANVLTF.

The V call is TRBV10-2, the J call TRBJ2-3, with D possibly being TRBD1 (6 bases). The CDR3 runs to 13 residues. V was pared by 2 bases and J by 6 bases, with 9 bases between. The germline V gene has CDR1 WSHSY and CDR2 SAAADI. DNA of the CDR3: TGCGCCAGCAGTGAGGGGGGCGAGGATACGCAGTATTTT. Protein sequence: CASSEGGEDTQYF.

The chain couples TRBV7-9 to TRBJ1-3, with 8 nucleotides matching TRBD1. The CDR3 has 14 amino acids. Unmatched junction bases numbered 3, after V lost 5 bases and J lost 3 bases. Germline CDR1 SEHNR, CDR2 FQNEAQ (reference sequence). Here the CDR3 reads CASSRQGIGNTIYF. As DNA, the CDR3 is TGTGCCAGCAGCCGACAGGGGATTGGAAACACCATATATTTT.

This chain connects TRBV21-1 to TRBJ2-1; TRBD1 is the table's D call, not checked against the DNA. TRBV21-1 is a recognized pseudogene. The CDR3 has 13 residues. CDR3 protein: CASSRTGKNEQFF. CDR3 bases: TGTGCCAGCAGCAGGACAGGGAAGAATGAGCAGTTCTTC.

This clonotype has just a few counts. The rearrangement links TRBV7-9 to TRBJ2-7, with TRBD2 as a possible D gene (7 bases). CDR3 length: 13 residues. In germline, CDR1 is SEHNR, CDR2 FQNEAQ (reference sequence). Trimming removed 8 bases from V and 5 bases from J, with 16 bases in between. The CDR3 nucleotides are TGTGCCAGCGCCCAGGGGAGGGCCGACGAGCAGTACTTC. Encoded protein: CASAQGRADEQYF.

The chain combines TRBV4-3 with TRBJ1-1; D remains unclear. V lost 1 base and J 8 bases, leaving 11 bases between the germline ends. This CDR3 spans 13 amino acids. In germline, CDR1 is LGHNA, CDR2 YSLEER. CDR3 sequence: CASSQVTGKEAFF. CDR3 coding DNA: TGCGCCAGCAGCCAAGTCACGGGTAAAGAAGCTTTCTTT.

The sample holds many counts of this clonotype. J is TRBJ2-1 and V is TRBV20-1; tentative D call: TRBD2 (7 bases). Looked up from germline, CDR1 is DFQATT and CDR2 is SNEGSKA (reference sequence). The CDR3 is 13 amino acids. Trimming shortened V by 8 bases and J by 4 bases, and 15 bases separated the two germline ends. The CDR3 bases are TGCAGTAGAGAAGGGGGGGGTTACAATGAGCAGTTCTTC. Protein product: CSREGGGYNEQFF.

The chain recombines TRBV5-1 with TRBJ2-2, with 7 bases matching TRBD1. J gave up 3 bases and V 3 bases, and 11 bases lay outside the gene matches. From germline, CDR1 is SGHRS and CDR2 YFSETQ. This CDR3 has 17 residues. CDR3 loop: CASSSDRERGYTGELFF. CDR3 DNA: TGCGCCAGCAGCTCTGACAGGGAACGAGGATACACCGGGGAGCTGTTTTTT.

This clonotype is a singleton in its sample. CDR3: CASSPRERGANTGELFF. In nucleotides, the CDR3 is TGTGCCAGCAGCCCCCGGGAGCGGGGGGCAAACACCGGGGAGCTGTTTTTT. The chain couples TRBV9 to TRBJ2-2, with 9 bases matching TRBD2. Germline trimming cut 4 bases from V and 2 bases from J; bases unmatched to any gene: 9. The CDR3 consists of 17 residues. CDR1 is SGDLS and CDR2 is YYNGEE in the germline V gene.

This clonotype has just a few counts. The V gene is TRBV7-8, the J gene TRBJ1-1; 7 bases are a match to TRBD1. From germline, CDR1 is SGHVS and CDR2 FQNEAQ. The CDR3 extends over 20 amino acids. V lost 5 bases to trimming and J lost 0 bases; unmatched junction nucleotides: 21. DNA for the CDR3: TGTGCCAGCAGCCCGCGGCAACAGGGGCAGAAGTTCCTGATGAACACTGAAGCTTTCTTT. Amino acids: CASSPRQQGQKFLMNTEAFF.

The chain uses TRBV29-1 and TRBJ1-1; D is ambiguous. In germline, CDR1 is SQVTM, CDR2 ANQGSEA. The ends were cut back, 7 bases at V and 2 bases at J, with 8 bases in the middle. CDR3 size: 11 residues. The DNA for the CDR3 is TGCAGCGGGGATTACAACACTGAAGCTTTCTTT. Translating gives CSGDYNTEAFF.

This clonotype appeared a few times. The chain joins TRBV19 to TRBJ1-5; 10 bases fit TRBD1. The CDR3 is 17 amino acids. Per germline, CDR1 LNHDA and CDR2 SQIVND (reference sequence). V was pared by 2 bases and J by 6 bases, with 10 bases of the junction left unmatched. The CDR3: CASSIQRQGASLQPQHF. In nucleotides, the CDR3 is TGTGCCAGTAGTATACAAAGACAGGGGGCTAGTCTTCAGCCCCAGCATTTT.

In this sample, this clonotype turned up many times. The chain combines TRBV5-5 with TRBJ2-3; perhaps TRBD1 as D (6 bases). Germline CDR1 and CDR2: SGHKS and YYEKEE (reference sequence). V lost 2 bases, J lost 0 bases, and 13 bases lay in between. The CDR3 is 16 residues long. CDR3 DNA: TGTGCCAGCAGCTTAAACAGGGCCCCTAGCACAGATACGCAGTATTTT. Its protein product is CASSLNRAPSTDTQYF.

The rearrangement uses TRBV7-2 and TRBJ2-7; D is unclear. Looked up from germline, CDR1 is SGHTA and CDR2 is FQGNSA. There are 16 residues in the CDR3. The ends were cut back, 4 bases at V and 3 bases at J, with 19 bases in the middle. The CDR3 nucleotides are TGTGCCAGCAGCTCCCCCCCAGGTCGACCCATCTACGAGCAGTACTTC. It yields the protein CASSSPPGRPIYEQYF.

The table lists this clonotype with a few counts. The V gene is TRBV20-1, the J gene TRBJ2-7; D may be TRBD1 (6 bases). Trimming shortened V by 4 bases and J by 2 bases, and 9 bases separated the two germline ends. CDR1 is DFQATT and CDR2 is SNEGSKA in the germline V gene (reference sequence). The CDR3 totals 12 residues. In DNA, the CDR3 is TGCAGTGCTAAGGACAGCCCCTACGAGCAGTACTTC. Encoded protein: CSAKDSPYEQYF.

Comment on this clonotype: It is likely a read error, because the conserved phenylalanine at the end of the CDR3 is missing. The chain combines TRBV15 with TRBJ2-7; no clear D gene. This CDR3 has 17 amino acids. V dropped 0 bases and J dropped 3 bases, with 18 bases sitting between them. Per the germline V gene, CDR1 is LNHNV and CDR2 is YYDKDF (reference sequence). The CDR3 region has the DNA TGTGCCACCAGCAGAGATCTGTTCCTGGTGGATCGCTACGAGCAGTACTCC. Its protein product is CATSRDLFLVDRYEQYS.

This chain links TRBV28 with TRBJ1-2, with TRBD1 as a possible D gene (5 bases). The CDR3 length is 14 residues. V was clipped by 3 bases and J by 4 bases, with 12 bases between them. The germline gives CDR1 MDHEN, CDR2 SYDVKM. The CDR3 region is CASSFQGAPYGYTF. Here the CDR3 DNA reads TGTGCCAGCAGTTTTCAAGGGGCTCCCTATGGCTACACCTTC.

This clonotype was detected only a few times. At one of its ends the junction is not consistent with the germline gene, which may arise from a read error. J is TRBJ2-3 and V is TRBV24-1; D assignment may be TRBD1 or TRBD2 (5 bases each). This CDR3 comprises 13 residues. CDR1 and CDR2 (germline): KGHDR, SFDVKD. CDR3 protein: CATSDWFGAQSHF. CDR3 bases: TGTGCCACCAGTGATTGGTTCGGGGCTCAAAGTCATTTT.

In its sample, this clonotype was seen a few times. The V call is TRBV10-1, the J call TRBJ2-3, with 12 bases aligning to TRBD2. The V gene end was trimmed by 5 bases and the J gene end by 4 bases; junction bases not matched to a gene: 4. This CDR3 has 15 amino acids. Germline lookup yields CDR1 WNHNN and CDR2 SYGVQD (reference sequence). CDR3 in amino acids: CASSPTSGRADTQYF. In DNA, the CDR3 is TGCGCCAGCAGTCCGACTAGCGGGAGAGCAGATACGCAGTATTTT.